The sequence of this TCR beta chain was determined in a study of technical replicates of blood from a few donors. Germline V gives CDR1 SGHTA, CDR2 FQGNSA. V lost 5 bases, J lost 5 bases, and 5 bases stayed unmatched. CDR3 length: 14 amino acids. Profiled with immunoSEQ multiplex PCR; TCRdb holds only in-frame clones, not every one. This sample has tens of thousands of clones, with roughly nine tenths found just once. The specimen was PBMCs. The receptor was derived from a human donor in good health. Some clones in this sample may be carry-over from other donors' samples. V is TRBV7-2 and J is TRBJ2-1, with 8 bases lining up with TRBD2. CDR3 amino acids: CASSPGTRHNEQFF. The DNA of the CDR3 is TGTGCCAGCAGCCCGGGGACTAGACACAATGAGCAGTTCTTC.